This TCR beta chain was sequenced in a study of cytomegalovirus exposure and HLA in healthy donors. The protocol was immunoSEQ multiplex PCR, while the TCRdb copy is restricted to in-frame clones and leaves out a portion. The data show hundreds of thousands of clones, over 75% seen once. Study-wide results and caveats: The study put around 180 TCR beta chains on its list as cytomegalovirus-associated. The classifier was said to identify cytomegalovirus status with high specificity and sensitivity.

Concerning this clone itself: Its cognate antigen is unknown.

V gave up 2 bases and J gave up 0 bases, with 13 bases separating them. Germline V gives CDR1 MDHEN, CDR2 SYDVKM. This CDR3 has 16 residues. The chain is built from TRBV28 and TRBJ1-1; D is undetermined. This TCR was sampled from a woman aged 18 to 35 in good health and CMV-seropositive. The sample comprised PBMCs. As DNA, the CDR3 is TGTGCCAGCAGTTTAAAGCCGGGATGGCTGAACACTGAAGCTTTCTTT. This gives the protein CASSLKPGWLNTEAFF.